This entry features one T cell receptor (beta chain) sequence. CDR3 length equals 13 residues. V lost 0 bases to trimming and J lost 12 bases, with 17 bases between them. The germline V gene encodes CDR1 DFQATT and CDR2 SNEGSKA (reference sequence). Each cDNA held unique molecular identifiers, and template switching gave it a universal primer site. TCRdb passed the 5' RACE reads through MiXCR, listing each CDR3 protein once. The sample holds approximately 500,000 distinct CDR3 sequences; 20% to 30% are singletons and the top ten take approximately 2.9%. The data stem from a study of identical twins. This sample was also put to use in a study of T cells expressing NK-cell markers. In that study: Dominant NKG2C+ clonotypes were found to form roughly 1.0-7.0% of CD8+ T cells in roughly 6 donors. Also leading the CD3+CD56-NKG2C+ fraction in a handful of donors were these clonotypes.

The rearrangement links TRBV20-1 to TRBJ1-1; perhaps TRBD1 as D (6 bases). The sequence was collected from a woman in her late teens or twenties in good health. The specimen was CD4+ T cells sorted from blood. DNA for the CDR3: TGCAGTGCTAGAGATCAGGGGTTCCCGAAGACTTTCTTT. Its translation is CSARDQGFPKTFF.